This passage covers 17 T cell receptor beta chains from one sample sequenced in a study of blood T cell repertoires in COVID-19. The protocol was immunoSEQ multiplex PCR, while the TCRdb copy is restricted to in-frame clones and leaves out a portion. The sample consists of 85,000 to 95,000 clones, over 60% of them appearing once. The sample was peripheral blood. These receptor sequences come from a man in his 70s with acute or convalescent COVID-19.

The gene calls are TRBV13 and TRBJ1-5, with 12 bases matching TRBD1. Germline CDR1 reads PRHDT; CDR2 reads FYEKMQ (reference sequence). The CDR3 is made up of 15 amino acids. J was trimmed by 5 bases and V by 6 bases; bases with no gene match: 5. CDR3 coding DNA: TGTGCCAGCAGTTCCGGGACAGGGGGCCATCAGCCCCAGCATTTT. Protein: CASSSGTGGHQPQHF.

This chain links TRBV24-1 with TRBJ1-2, with a possible D match to TRBD1 (5 bases). V lost 3 bases and J lost 6, with 7 bases in between. The CDR3 loop spans 12 amino acids. Germline V gene sequence: CDR1 KGHDR, CDR2 SFDVKD. The CDR3 spells CATSDDRDGYTF. For the CDR3, the DNA is TGTGCCACCAGTGATGACAGAGATGGCTACACCTTC.

The genes are TRBV3-1 (or the pseudogene TRBV3-2) and TRBJ2-1; TRBD1 agrees at 7 bases. Germline CDR1 and CDR2: LGHDT and YNNKEL (reference sequence). The CDR3 is 17 amino acids. The J segment lost 2 bases and the V segment lost 0 bases, leaving 7 bases of the junction unmatched. The CDR3 DNA reads as TGTGCCAGCAGCCAAGATGAGACAGGGAGTGCCTACAATGAGCAGTTCTTC. Amino acid sequence: CASSQDETGSAYNEQFF.

V and J are TRBV3-1 (or the pseudogene TRBV3-2) and TRBJ2-5; D is possibly TRBD1 (5 bases). Between the trimmed V and J ends, which lost 0 bases and 4 bases, there was a span of 12 bases. From germline, CDR1 is LGHDT and CDR2 YNNKEL (reference sequence). The CDR3 has 15 amino acids. The CDR3 DNA follows: TGTGCCAGCAGCCAAGATCGGCTAGGGGCAGAGACCCAGTACTTC. It translates to CASSQDRLGAETQYF.

The chain combines TRBV6-5 with TRBJ2-7; tentatively, D is TRBD1 (5 bases). The CDR3 runs to 11 residues. Between the trimmed V and J ends, which lost 6 bases and 5 bases, there was a span of 8 bases. CDR1 and CDR2 from the germline V gene are MNHEY and SVGAGI. The CDR3 DNA reads as TGTGCCAGCAGGGGGCTCGACGAGCAGTACTTC. This encodes CASRGLDEQYF.

This clone occurred a few times. V is TRBV5-6 and J is TRBJ1-2; TRBD1 matches at 8 bases. The germline V gene encodes CDR1 SGHDT and CDR2 YYEEEE. The CDR3 runs 17 residues. J gave up 6 bases and V 7 bases, and 20 bases lay outside the gene matches. CDR3 nucleotides: TGTGCCAGCGCCCCAAATTCCGGTGGACAGGGAGTAAATGGCTACACCTTC. This translates into CASAPNSGGQGVNGYTF.

The chain has TRBV4-1 and TRBJ2-1; the match to TRBD2 covers 9 bases. CDR3 size: 16 residues. Unmatched junction bases numbered 1, after V lost 1 base and J lost 0 bases. CDR1 is MGHRA, CDR2 YSYEKL, per germline. The CDR3 spells CASSQGLAASYNEQFF. The CDR3 nucleotides read TGCGCCAGCAGCCAAGGACTAGCGGCCTCCTACAATGAGCAGTTCTTC.

The gene calls are TRBV7-8 and TRBJ1-1; 8 nucleotides agree with TRBD1. Germline V gene data show CDR1 as SGHVS and CDR2 as FQNEAQ. The J segment lost 0 bases and the V segment lost 5 bases, leaving 14 bases of the junction unmatched. This CDR3 is 18 amino acids long. The chain's CDR3 is CASSKMTVAGGLNTEAFF. DNA of the CDR3: TGTGCCAGCAGCAAGATGACGGTGGCAGGGGGCCTGAACACTGAAGCTTTCTTT.

The CDR3 nucleotides read TGCGCCAGCAGCTTGGCCGGGACAGGGGGCGGAGAGACCCAGTACTTC. Amino acids: CASSLAGTGGGETQYF. The chain uses TRBV5-1 and TRBJ2-5; 12 nucleotides line up with TRBD1. Germline loops: CDR1 SGHRS, CDR2 YFSETQ. The CDR3 loop spans 16 amino acids. J gave up 4 bases and V 0 bases, and 4 bases lay outside the gene matches.

The chain uses TRBV30 and TRBJ1-1; D gene uncertain. This CDR3 region has 15 residues. V lost 2 bases and J lost 1, with 14 bases in between. Germline CDR1 GTSNPN, CDR2 SVGIG (reference sequence). CDR3 residues: CAWSPILSGNTEAFF. DNA of the CDR3: TGTGCCTGGAGTCCCATTCTGAGCGGGAACACTGAAGCTTTCTTT. The entire variable domain, with the rest obtained from reference TRBV30 and TRBJ1-1, is as follows: SQTIHQWPATLVQPVGSPLSLECTVEGTSNPNLYWYRQAAGRGLQLLFYSVGIGQISSEVPQNLSASRPQDRQFILSSKKLLLSDSGFYLCAWSPILSGNTEAFFGQGTRLTVV.

The chain has TRBV30 and TRBJ1-6; weak D call: TRBD1 (5 bases). V was clipped by 1 base and J by 7 bases, with 8 bases between them. Per germline, CDR1 GTSNPN and CDR2 SVGIG (reference sequence). The CDR3 sequence is 13 residues long. The CDR3 DNA reads TGTGCCTGGAGTGCCCAGGGAAATTCACCCCTCCACTTT. This codes for CAWSAQGNSPLHF.

This clone was observed once. The gene calls are TRBV2 and TRBJ1-1; D is possibly TRBD1 (5 bases). CDR3 length: 15 amino acids. CDR1 and CDR2 (germline): SNHLY, FYNNEI. V gave up 5 bases and J gave up 2 bases, with 15 bases separating them. CDR3 in DNA: TGTGCCAGCAGTCAAGAGGGACTGCTAAACACTGAAGCTTTCTTT. Translating it yields CASSQEGLLNTEAFF.

The V call is TRBV28, the J call TRBJ1-1; D is uncertain. With 7 bases removed from V and 1 base from J, the gap between germline ends came to 19 bases. Per the germline V gene, CDR1 is MDHEN and CDR2 is SYDVKM. CDR3 length: 16 residues. For the CDR3, the DNA is TGTGCCAGCACCCCTCCGAAGGCAGGCAAGAACACTGAAGCTTTCTTT. The encoded protein is CASTPPKAGKNTEAFF.

The chain uses TRBV19 and TRBJ2-7; possible D gene TRBD2, 6 bases. Trimming took off 6 bases at V and 6 bases at J, with 21 bases between the two ends. Per germline, CDR1 LNHDA and CDR2 SQIVND (reference sequence). This CDR3 is 15 amino acids long. The CDR3: CASSPVRGSLSEQYF. The CDR3 DNA sequence: TGTGCCAGTAGCCCTGTTCGGGGGTCCCTCTCCGAGCAGTACTTC.

The chain is built from TRBV2 and TRBJ1-1, with TRBD1 as a possible D gene (6 bases). The CDR3 is 13 amino acids. Trimming shortened V by 11 bases and J by 1 base, and 14 bases separated the two germline ends. Germline V gene sequence: CDR1 SNHLY, CDR2 FYNNEI. The CDR3 here is CAGTGQKNTEAFF. CDR3 DNA: TGTGCCGGCACCGGACAGAAGAACACTGAAGCTTTCTTT.

The chain combines TRBV27 with TRBJ1-2; 8 bases fit TRBD1. CDR1 and CDR2 from the germline V gene are MNHEY and SMNVEV (reference sequence). The trim removed 3 bases at V and 4 bases at J, leaving 10 bases unmatched. The CDR3 is 16 amino acids. The CDR3 nucleotides read TGTGCCAGCAGTTTGAGTCAGGGGGCGAGAGGCTATGGCTACACCTTC. This sequence encodes CASSLSQGARGYGYTF.

This clone was found many times. This chain links TRBV19 with TRBJ1-1, with D maybe TRBD1 (5 bases). Germline-derived CDR1 and CDR2 are LNHDA and SQIVND (reference sequence). The CDR3 consists of 14 residues. Trimming stripped 5 bases from V and 1 base from J, with 11 bases between. In DNA form, the CDR3 reads TGTGCCAGTAGTGAAGGCAGGGCGAACACTGAAGCTTTCTTT. Translation: CASSEGRANTEAFF.